The entry below gives a single TCR beta chain sequence along with its context. The sample originates from a study of blood T cell repertoires in COVID-19. About the study: Acute and convalescent COVID-19 samples came from the United States, Italy and Spain. Sources were T cells, B-cell-depleted T cells, or PBMCs; the material itself was cDNA or gDNA.

In the original processing: Reference gene primer amplification gave nucleated cell count estimates. The assay was immunoSEQ multiplex PCR, and TCRdb's table has in-frame clones only and misses some. Clone size and the V and J calls come from that table; the DNA yielded D and trimming. The sample includes 300,000 to 350,000 clones, around 87% seen only once; the top ten take 2% to 3%. The trim removed 0 bases at V and 4 bases at J, leaving 9 bases unmatched. Looked up from germline, CDR1 is MGHRA and CDR2 is YSYEKL. The CDR3 is 19 residues long. Sequenced sample: peripheral blood. The clonotype comes from a man aged 18 to 35 with active or convalescent COVID-19. This chain links TRBV4-1 with TRBJ2-3; 14 positions match TRBD2. CDR3 amino acids: CASSQEVQGLAGVADTQYF. CDR3 coding DNA: TGCGCCAGCAGCCAAGAAGTCCAGGGACTAGCGGGAGTAGCAGATACGCAGTATTTT.